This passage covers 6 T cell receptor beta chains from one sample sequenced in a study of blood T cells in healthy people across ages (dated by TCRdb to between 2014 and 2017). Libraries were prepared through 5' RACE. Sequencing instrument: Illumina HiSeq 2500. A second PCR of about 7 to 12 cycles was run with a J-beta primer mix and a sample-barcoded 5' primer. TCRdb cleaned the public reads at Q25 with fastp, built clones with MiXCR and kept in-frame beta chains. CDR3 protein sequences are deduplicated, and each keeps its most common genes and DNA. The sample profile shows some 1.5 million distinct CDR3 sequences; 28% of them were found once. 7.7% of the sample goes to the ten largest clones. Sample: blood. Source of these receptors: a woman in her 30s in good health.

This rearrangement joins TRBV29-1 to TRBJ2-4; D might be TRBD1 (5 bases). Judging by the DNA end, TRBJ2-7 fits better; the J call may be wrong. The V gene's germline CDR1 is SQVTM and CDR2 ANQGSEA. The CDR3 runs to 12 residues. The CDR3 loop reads CSVGDSKNEQYF. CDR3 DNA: TGCAGCGTTGGTGACAGTAAGAACGAGCAGTACTTC.

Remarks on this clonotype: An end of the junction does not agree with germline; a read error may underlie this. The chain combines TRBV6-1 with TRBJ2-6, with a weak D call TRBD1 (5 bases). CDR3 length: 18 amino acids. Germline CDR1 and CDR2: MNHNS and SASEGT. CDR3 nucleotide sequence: TGTGCCAGCGGGGAACTCGGCCGGCCGAAATCTGGGGCCAACGTTCTGACTTTC. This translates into CASGELGRPKSGANVLTF.

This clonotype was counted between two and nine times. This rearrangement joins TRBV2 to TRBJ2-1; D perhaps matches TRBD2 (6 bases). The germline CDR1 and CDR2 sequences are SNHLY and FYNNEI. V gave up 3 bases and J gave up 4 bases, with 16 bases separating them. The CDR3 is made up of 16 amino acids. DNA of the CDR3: TGTGCCAGCAGTGAGGTGCGGGATTCGGTTTACAATGAGCAGTTCTTC. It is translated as CASSEVRDSVYNEQFF.

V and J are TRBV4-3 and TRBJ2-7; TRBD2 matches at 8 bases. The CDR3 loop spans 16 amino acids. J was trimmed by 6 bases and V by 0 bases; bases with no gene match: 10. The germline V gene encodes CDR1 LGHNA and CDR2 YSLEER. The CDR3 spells CASSQDLRSGGREQYF. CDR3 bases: TGCGCCAGCAGCCAAGATTTGAGGAGCGGGGGCCGCGAGCAGTACTTC.

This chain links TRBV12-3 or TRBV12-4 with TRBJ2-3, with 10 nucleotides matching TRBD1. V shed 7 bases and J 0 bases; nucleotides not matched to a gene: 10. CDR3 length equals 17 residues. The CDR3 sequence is CASIPGQGTVSTDTQYF. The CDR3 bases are TGTGCCAGCATTCCGGGACAGGGGACAGTGAGCACAGATACGCAGTATTTT.

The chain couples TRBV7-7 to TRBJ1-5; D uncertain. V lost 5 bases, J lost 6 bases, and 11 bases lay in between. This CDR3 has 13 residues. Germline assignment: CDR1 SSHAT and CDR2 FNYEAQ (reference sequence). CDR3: CASSTGPGQPQHF. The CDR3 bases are TGTGCCAGCAGCACGGGCCCCGGTCAGCCCCAGCATTTT.